This T cell receptor (beta chain) comes out of a study of regulatory T cells in long-lasting Graves disease. This sample's time point: newly diagnosed GD, antithyroid drugs for less than 3 months. PBMC RNA served as the TCR library source. Diagnosing Graves' disease relied on the American Thyroid Association guidelines. Study findings and constraints: Only a small sample size was used, which may have cut accuracy. TRBV28, TRBJ1-2 and TRBJ2-5 were favored in persistent disease.

This clonotype has a count of ten or more. Antigen specificity is unknown. Construction of TCR beta libraries relied on iRepertoire HTBI primers and on Arm-PCR targeting CDR3 regions. TCRdb re-called the multiplex PCR reads through MiXCR, storing one row per CDR3 protein. The sample lists hundreds of thousands of distinct CDR3 sequences, around 12% seen once, with approximately 9.6% in the top ten. The CDR3 is 17 residues long. Looked up from germline, CDR1 is DFQATT and CDR2 is SNEGSKA (reference sequence). V dropped 0 bases and J dropped 7 bases, with 22 bases sitting between them. The sample was also reused in another study, on T cells in Graves' hyperthyroidism and ophthalmopathy. That work states: The study used the HTBI primer set for a first-round RT-PCR of the TCR CDR3.

The receptor comes from a woman aged 25-40 years with Graves disease. The sequenced sample was peripheral blood mononuclear cells (PBMCs), obtained at new diagnosis, from a patient treated with antithyroid drugs. The J gene is TRBJ2-1, the V gene TRBV20-1; perhaps TRBD2 as D (5 bases). CDR3 loop: CSAREGFDWTLRNEQFF. DNA of the CDR3: TGCAGTGCTAGAGAGGGATTTGATTGGACTCTCCGGAATGAGCAGTTCTTC.